These 9 T cell receptor beta chains were sequenced from one sample in a study of T-cell memory formation after mild COVID-19. TCRdb reanalysed the 5' RACE reads using MiXCR and keeps one entry per CDR3 protein. In the table there are 280,000 or so distinct CDR3 sequences, 8.2% of which are singletons. The source material was PBMCs or a T cell subset sorted from them (not recorded which). These receptors all stem from a man in his late teens or twenties who had mild COVID-19 (a few samples of this study predate the infection). Cell type and time point are not known.

This clonotype has more than one count but fewer than ten. CDR3 sequence: CSVDRAGEGTDTQYF. CDR3 sequence (DNA): TGCAGCGTTGATCGTGCAGGGGAGGGCACAGATACGCAGTATTTT. The chain employs TRBV29-1 and TRBJ2-3; D could derive from TRBD1 or TRBD2 (6 bases each). Deletions cut 3 bases from V and 1 base from J, with 14 bases between. Germline values: CDR1 SQVTM, CDR2 ANQGSEA. The CDR3 is 15 residues long.

This clonotype was observed a few times. The chain couples TRBV5-1 to TRBJ1-2; possible D gene TRBD1, 5 bases. Germline CDR1 SGHRS, CDR2 YFSETQ. V was cut by 2 bases and J by 10 bases, with 12 bases left in between. The CDR3 has 12 residues. The CDR3 region has the DNA TGCGCCAGCAGCTTAAACACAGGAGTCTACACCTTC. This encodes CASSLNTGVYTF.

This clonotype was seen a few times. The V and J genes are TRBV10-3 and TRBJ2-7; 9 bases align to TRBD2. The CDR3 is 15 residues long. Losses at the gene ends were 4 bases for V and 0 bases for J; bases not matched to a gene: 4. Germline CDR1 and CDR2: ENHRY and SYGVKD. CDR3 DNA: TGTGCCATCAGTGTGCCTAGCGGGGCCTCCTACGAGCAGTACTTC. It encodes CAISVPSGASYEQYF.

This chain joins TRBV20-1 and TRBJ2-1; D tentatively fits TRBD1 or TRBD2 (5 bases each). CDR1 and CDR2 (germline): DFQATT, SNEGSKA (reference sequence). Trimming took 6 bases from V and 2 from J, leaving 20 bases between them. The CDR3 covers 16 residues. The CDR3 coding sequence is TGCAGTGCAGCCCTCACTCCGGGACGGACCTACAATGAGCAGTTCTTC. Its protein product is CSAALTPGRTYNEQFF.

A few counts support this clonotype. V and J are TRBV5-5 and TRBJ2-4; D perhaps matches TRBD1 (5 bases). V was pared by 4 bases and J by 0 bases, with 11 bases between. CDR1 SGHKS and CDR2 YYEKEE come from the germline V gene (reference sequence). The CDR3 has 15 amino acids. The CDR3 bases are TGTGCCAGCAGCGCCCGACAGCTAGCCAAAAACATTCAGTACTTC. As protein: CASSARQLAKNIQYF.

This clonotype was picked up a small number of times. The J gene is TRBJ1-1, the V gene TRBV4-1; 8 bases map to TRBD1. The J segment lost 6 bases and the V segment lost 4 bases, leaving 10 bases of the junction unmatched. Germline V gives CDR1 MGHRA, CDR2 YSYEKL. This CDR3 is 15 amino acids long. The CDR3 nucleotides read TGCGCCAGCAGCCGGAATACAGGGGGATTCGCTGAAGCTTTCTTT. Translation: CASSRNTGGFAEAFF.

There are a few counts of this clonotype. This chain uses TRBV6-5 with TRBJ2-1; no clear D. V was trimmed by 0 bases and J by 6 bases, leaving 12 bases between them. Germline lookup yields CDR1 MNHEY and CDR2 SVGAGI. The CDR3 is made up of 15 amino acids. CDR3 DNA sequence: TGTGCCAGCAGTTACTCGCAAGACGGGCTCAATGAGCAGTTCTTC. Its protein is CASSYSQDGLNEQFF.

This clonotype turned up a few times. This chain joins TRBV7-3 and TRBJ1-1; D unresolved. The CDR3 has 12 residues. V gave up 3 bases and J gave up 5 bases, with 7 bases separating them. Germline CDR1 reads SGHTA; CDR2 reads FQGTGA. The CDR3 sequence: CASSFVGTEAFF. CDR3 sequence (DNA): TGTGCCAGCAGCTTTGTTGGGACTGAAGCTTTCTTT.

The sample holds a few counts of this clonotype. This chain uses TRBV6-5 with TRBJ2-5; 9 positions match TRBD2. CDR3 length: 15 amino acids. CDR1 MNHEY and CDR2 SVGAGI come from the germline V gene. V lost 4 bases, J lost 5 bases, and 8 bases stayed unmatched. Written as DNA, the CDR3 is TGTGCCAGCAGTTTCCTGACTAGCGGTGGGGAGACCCAGTACTTC. Encoded protein: CASSFLTSGGETQYF.